This T cell receptor (beta chain) was profiled in a study of control samples from healthy donors and cancer patients. This clone was recorded a few times. The table came from immunoSEQ multiplex PCR; TCRdb's copy has only in-frame clones and leaves some out. This table has tens of thousands of clones, around 90% appearing once. The V and J ends lost 2 bases and 0 bases respectively, with 11 bases between them. The germline V gene encodes CDR1 SEHNR and CDR2 FQNEAQ (reference sequence). The CDR3 contains 16 residues. Sample: PBMCs. This rearrangement joins TRBV7-9 to TRBJ2-1; tentative D call: TRBD2 (6 bases). This sequence was found in a woman aged 60-75 years with head and neck cancer. The CDR3 region is CASSLLGRDSYNEQFF. CDR3 nucleotide sequence: TGTGCCAGCAGCTTACTCGGGCGGGACTCCTACAATGAGCAGTTCTTC.